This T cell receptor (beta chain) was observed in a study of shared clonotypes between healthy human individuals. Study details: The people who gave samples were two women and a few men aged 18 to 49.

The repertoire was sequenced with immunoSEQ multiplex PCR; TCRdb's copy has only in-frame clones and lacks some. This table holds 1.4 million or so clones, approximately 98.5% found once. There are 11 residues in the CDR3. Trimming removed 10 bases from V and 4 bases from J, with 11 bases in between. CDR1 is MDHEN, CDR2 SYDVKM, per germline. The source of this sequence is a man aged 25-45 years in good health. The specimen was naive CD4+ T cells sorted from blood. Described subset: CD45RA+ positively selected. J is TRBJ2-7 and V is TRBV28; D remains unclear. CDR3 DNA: TGTGCCACCACGAACCCTTACGAGCAGTACTTC. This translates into CATTNPYEQYF. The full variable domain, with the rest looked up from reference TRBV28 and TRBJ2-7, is DVKVTQSSRYLVKRTGEKVFLECVQDMDHENMFWYRQDPGLGLRLIYFSYDVKMKEKGDIPEGYSVSREKKERFSLILESASTNQTSMYLCATTNPYEQYFGPGTRLTVT.